Below are 13 T cell receptor beta chains sequenced from a single sample in a study of identical twins. TCRdb re-called the 5' RACE reads with MiXCR, one entry per CDR3 protein. Here the sample spans 500,000 or so distinct CDR3 sequences, around 20% being singletons. These data were also filed under a second study, of T cells expressing NK-cell markers.

The sequenced material came from CD4+ T cells sorted from blood. These receptors were collected from a woman aged 18-29 years in good health.

This clonotype was seen more than once but under ten times. The CDR3 sequence is CASSAGGSSSYEQYF. The CDR3 DNA follows: TGCGCCAGCAGCGCCGGGGGGTCCTCCTCCTACGAGCAGTACTTC. This sequence joins TRBV5-1 and TRBJ2-7; 7 nucleotides line up with TRBD2. The CDR3 is 15 amino acids. Germline assignment: CDR1 SGHRS and CDR2 YFSETQ. Trimming cost V 4 bases and J 0 bases; bases outside gene matches: 7.

The chain couples TRBV12-3 or TRBV12-4 to TRBJ2-7, with D hard to call. V lost 1 base and J 3 bases, leaving 7 bases between the germline ends. The length of the CDR3 is 13 residues. The CDR3 sequence is CASSLERGYEQYF. The CDR3 DNA reads TGTGCCAGCAGTTTAGAGCGAGGCTACGAGCAGTACTTC.

V gene TRBV20-1 combines with J gene TRBJ1-1; 7 bases are shared with TRBD1. V shed 2 bases and J 8 bases; nucleotides not matched to a gene: 2. The germline V gene has CDR1 DFQATT and CDR2 SNEGSKA (reference sequence). The CDR3 has 11 amino acids. The CDR3 bases are TGCAGTGCTAGATTACAGGGGGAAGCTTTCTTT. Translating gives CSARLQGEAFF.

This rearrangement joins TRBV7-2 to TRBJ2-2, with D maybe TRBD2 (5 bases). Germline V gives CDR1 SGHTA, CDR2 FQGNSA. Between the trimmed V and J ends, which lost 3 bases and 2 bases, there was a span of 10 bases. This CDR3 spans 15 amino acids. CDR3 sequence reads: CASSFSVSNTGELFF. DNA for the CDR3: TGTGCCAGCAGCTTTAGCGTTAGCAACACCGGGGAGCTGTTTTTT. The full variable domain, with the rest looked up from reference TRBV7-2 and TRBJ2-2, is GAGVSQSPSNKVTEKGKDVELRCDPISGHTALYWYRQSLGQGLEFLIYFQGNSAPDKSGLPSDRFSAERTGGSVSTLTIQRTQQEDSAVYLCASSFSVSNTGELFFGEGSRLTVL.

This clonotype was seen only a few times. The V and J genes are TRBV7-2 and TRBJ1-2; TRBD1 aligns across 7 bases. In germline, CDR1 is SGHTA, CDR2 FQGNSA. This CDR3 spans 14 amino acids. Unmatched junction bases numbered 8, after V lost 6 bases and J lost 4 bases. CDR3 DNA: TGTGCCAGCAGAGAGGGGGCGCGAGGCTATGGCTACACCTTC. Amino acid sequence: CASREGARGYGYTF. Full variable domain (rest looked up from reference TRBV7-2 and TRBJ1-2): GAGVSQSPSNKVTEKGKDVELRCDPISGHTALYWYRQSLGQGLEFLIYFQGNSAPDKSGLPSDRFSAERTGGSVSTLTIQRTQQEDSAVYLCASREGARGYGYTFGSGTRLTVV.

V usage is TRBV20-1 and J usage is TRBJ1-1; possible D gene TRBD1, 6 bases. The CDR3 runs 15 residues. Germline assignment: CDR1 DFQATT and CDR2 SNEGSKA (reference sequence). Trimming stripped 3 bases from V and 4 bases from J, with 18 bases between. CDR3 region: CSASRGARLSTEAFF. CDR3 DNA sequence: TGCAGTGCTAGTAGGGGGGCCAGGTTGTCCACTGAAGCTTTCTTT.

The sample holds a few counts of this clonotype. This sequence joins TRBV7-2 and TRBJ2-3; D not certain. Trimming removed 2 bases from V and 0 bases from J, with 9 bases in between. The germline gives CDR1 SGHTA, CDR2 FQGNSA. The CDR3 totals 15 residues. CDR3 sequence (DNA): TGTGCCAGCAGCTTAACCGGCCTAAGCACAGATACGCAGTATTTT. Protein: CASSLTGLSTDTQYF.

DNA for the CDR3: TGTGCCAGCAGCCTGGGGACAGGGCAATCAGGGACCCAGTACTTC. It encodes CASSLGTGQSGTQYF. The chain joins TRBV7-2 to TRBJ2-5; TRBD1 matches at 9 bases. This CDR3 has 15 amino acids. The junction had 11 bases not matched to a gene; V was cut back by 5 bases and J by 7 bases. Germline lookup yields CDR1 SGHTA and CDR2 FQGNSA.

This chain joins TRBV12-3 or TRBV12-4 and TRBJ2-1; D possibly corresponds to TRBD1 (8 bases). This CDR3 comprises 15 residues. V lost 6 bases, J lost 5 bases, and 17 bases lay in between. The CDR3 here is CASSLGGTGDNEQFF. DNA for the CDR3: TGTGCCAGCAGCCTGGGGGGGACAGGAGACAATGAGCAGTTCTTC.

V is TRBV5-1 and J is TRBJ2-1; 7 nucleotides agree with TRBD2. The CDR3 totals 16 residues. V lost 4 bases, J lost 1 base, and 8 bases stayed unmatched. CDR1 is SGHRS, CDR2 YFSETQ, per germline. CDR3 sequence (DNA): TGCGCCAGCAGCCGACTAGCTGCCGGTTCCTACAATGAGCAGTTCTTC. As protein: CASSRLAAGSYNEQFF.

In nucleotides, the CDR3 is TGTGCCAGCAGCTTAGCGGTTTCAGCCACAGATACGCAGTATTTT. It yields the protein CASSLAVSATDTQYF. The chain uses TRBV7-2 and TRBJ2-3; D gene uncertain. The CDR3 extends over 15 amino acids. V was pared by 0 bases and J by 2 bases, with 9 bases between. CDR1 and CDR2 from the germline V gene are SGHTA and FQGNSA.

V is TRBV6-1 and J is TRBJ2-3, with 8 bases aligning to TRBD2. There are 14 residues in the CDR3. The trim removed 6 bases at V and 2 bases at J, leaving 4 bases unmatched. Germline V gene sequence: CDR1 MNHNS, CDR2 SASEGT. Written as DNA, the CDR3 is TGTGCCAGCAGCCGCGGGGGGCCCACAGATACGCAGTATTTT. Protein product: CASSRGGPTDTQYF.

The chain recombines TRBV5-1 with TRBJ2-4, with TRBD2 identical over 11 bases. This CDR3 region has 16 residues. The V gene's germline CDR1 is SGHRS and CDR2 YFSETQ. V was pared by 1 base and J by 3 bases, with 3 bases of the junction left unmatched. Here the CDR3 DNA reads TGCGCCAGCAGCTTGCCGGGACTAGCGGACAAAAACATTCAGTACTTC. Translating gives CASSLPGLADKNIQYF.